Following are 9 T cell receptor beta chains from one sample sequenced in a study of regulatory T cells in long-lasting Graves disease. Library construction for TCR beta used iRepertoire HTBI primers and Arm-PCR of CDR3 regions. Via MiXCR, TCRdb re-called the multiplex PCR reads, giving one row per CDR3 protein. The data contain around 460,000 distinct CDR3 sequences, 14% of them seen just once; the ten biggest clones take up approximately 19%. Described time point: newly diagnosed GD, antithyroid drugs for less than 3 months. PBMC-derived RNA was used for the TCR library. The sample also formed part of further work on T cells in Graves' hyperthyroidism and ophthalmopathy.

The sequenced sample was peripheral blood mononuclear cells (PBMCs), obtained at new diagnosis, from a patient treated with antithyroid drugs. These receptors originate from a woman between 50 and 59 years old with Graves disease.

The chain is built from TRBV24-1 and TRBJ2-3; 9 nucleotides match TRBD1. The tail of the sequence fits TRBJ2-5 better, so the J call may be wrong. The CDR3 is 15 amino acids. Germline loops: CDR1 KGHDR, CDR2 SFDVKD. DNA for the CDR3: TGTGCCACCAGTGATTCAGGACAGGGGTTAGAGACCCAGTACTTC. It codes for CATSDSGQGLETQYF.

Concerning this clonotype itself: This CDR3 fails to terminate in the conserved phenylalanine or tryptophan, so it likely reflects a read error. The rearrangement joins TRBV7-6 to TRBJ2-3; 8 nucleotides align to TRBD2. Trimming removed 7 bases from V and 4 bases from J; junction bases left unmatched: 10. Germline CDR1 SGHVS, CDR2 FNYEAQ. The CDR3 length is 15 residues. The CDR3 sequence: CASNKQAGVSDTQYL. Here the CDR3 DNA reads TGTGCCAGCAACAAACAAGCGGGAGTATCAGATACGCAGTATTTG.

This clonotype was recorded at least ten times. The chain couples TRBV6-8 to TRBJ1-1; the match to TRBD1 covers 10 bases. V was clipped by 6 bases and J by 6 bases; unmatched bases: 7. Per germline, CDR1 MNHGY and CDR2 SAAAGT. There are 14 residues in the CDR3. The CDR3 bases are TGTGCCAGCAGCCTGACAGGGGGCGAAGCTGAAGCTTTCTTT. Translation gives CASSLTGGEAEAFF.

This clonotype was recorded many times. The chain has TRBV28 and TRBJ2-3, with D unclear. V was cut by 7 bases and J by 4 bases, with 9 bases left in between. Germline CDR1 and CDR2: MDHEN and SYDVKM. CDR3 length: 12 amino acids. This CDR3 reads CASTLAADTQYF. The CDR3, as DNA: TGTGCCAGCACCCTTGCGGCAGATACGCAGTATTTT.

Of note for this clonotype: Possible read error: a much larger clone is one base away. The J gene is TRBJ2-7, the V gene TRBV5-1; 12 bases align to TRBD2. The germline CDR1 and CDR2 sequences are SGHRS and YFSETQ. There are 15 residues in the CDR3. The CDR3 here is CTSSPTGTSGLEQYF. The CDR3, as DNA: TGCACCAGCAGCCCCACTGGGACTAGCGGGCTTGAGCAGTACTTC.

The sample holds many counts of this clonotype. This chain's CDR3 is CASSPGTTNPYEQYF. The CDR3 DNA is TGTGCCAGCTCACCAGGCACAACAAATCCCTACGAGCAGTACTTC. The chain employs TRBV18 and TRBJ2-7, with D uncertain. CDR1 is KGHSH and CDR2 is LQKENI in the germline V gene. This CDR3 region has 15 residues. With 2 bases removed from V and 2 bases from J, the gap between germline ends came to 13 bases.

Turning to this clonotype: A far larger clone is just one base off, so this is likely a read error. It is likely a read error, because the conserved phenylalanine at the end of the CDR3 is missing. This chain links TRBV27 with TRBJ2-5; 8 nucleotides line up with TRBD2. The CDR3 covers 13 residues. V dropped 4 bases and J dropped 3; count of bases not matched to a gene: 1. Looked up from germline, CDR1 is MNHEY and CDR2 is SMNVEV (reference sequence). Here the CDR3 DNA reads TGTGCCAGCAGTTCGGGAGGGGAAGAGACCCAGTACTCC. Its protein product is CASSSGGEETQYS.

This clonotype was seen more than once but under ten times. This chain links TRBV4-1 with TRBJ2-3, with TRBD1 as a possible D gene (6 bases). V shed 3 bases and J shed 4 bases, with 23 bases lying between them. There are 18 residues in the CDR3. CDR1 MGHRA and CDR2 YSYEKL come from the germline V gene. CDR3 nucleotides: TGCGCCAGCAGCCATTTCCCCATAATGGACAGAGGGGCAGATACGCAGTATTTT. Translation gives CASSHFPIMDRGADTQYF.

This clonotype was found many times. The rearrangement joins TRBV6-1 to TRBJ1-2, with D perhaps TRBD1 (5 bases). Looked up from germline, CDR1 is MNHNS and CDR2 is SASEGT. V lost 11 bases to trimming and J lost 4 bases, with 14 bases between them. The CDR3 is 12 residues long. The CDR3 region has the DNA TGTGCCTCAGGGCTTTTGCGCTATGGCTACACCTTC. This translates into CASGLLRYGYTF.